The T cell receptor (beta chain) described here comes from a study of T cell changes during pregnancy in multiple sclerosis. The assay was immunoSEQ multiplex PCR, and TCRdb's table has in-frame clones only and misses some. This sample yields 50,000 to 75,000 clones, of which 91% are seen a single time; 2.2% belongs to the top ten. Germline CDR1 SGDLS, CDR2 YYNGEE. Trimming shortened V by 3 bases and J by 4 bases, and 16 bases separated the two germline ends. The CDR3 is 15 amino acids. The chain recombines TRBV9 with TRBJ1-2, with a possible D match to TRBD1 (5 bases). The specimen was peripheral blood, collected in the third trimester of pregnancy. The TCR sequence derives from a female donor in good health, enrolled as a control in a pregnancy study. CDR3 DNA sequence: TGTGCCAGCAGCGAGCATTCCGGGGGTATCTATGGCTACACCTTC. Protein product: CASSEHSGGIYGYTF.